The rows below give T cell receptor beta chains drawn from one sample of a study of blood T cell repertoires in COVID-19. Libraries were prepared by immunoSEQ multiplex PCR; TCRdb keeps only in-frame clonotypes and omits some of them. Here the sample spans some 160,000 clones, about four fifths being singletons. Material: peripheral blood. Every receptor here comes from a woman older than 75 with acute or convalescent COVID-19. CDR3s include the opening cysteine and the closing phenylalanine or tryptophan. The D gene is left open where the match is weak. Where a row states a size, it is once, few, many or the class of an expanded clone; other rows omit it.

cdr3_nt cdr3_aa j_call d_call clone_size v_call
TGCGCCAGCAGCTTGGCAGCGGGGGTCGTAGATACGCAGTATTTT CASSLAAGVVDTQYF TRBJ2-3 TRBD2 NA TRBV5-1
TGTGCCAGCAGCTTCACATACAGGGGGCCCGGAAACACCATATATTTT CASSFTYRGPGNTIYF TRBJ1-3 TRBD1 few TRBV7-9
TGTGCCAGCAGCTTTAGTTCGGGCGGGGTGGACGAGCAGTTCTTC CASSFSSGGVDEQFF TRBJ2-1 NA NA TRBV11-2
TGTGCCAGCAGCCCAAGCGGGACAGGGTCTGCTTTCTTT CASSPSGTGSAFF TRBJ1-1 TRBD1 NA TRBV7-9
TGTGCCAGCAGACCCGGGACTAGCCTATACAATGAGCAGTTCTTC CASRPGTSLYNEQFF TRBJ2-1 TRBD2 NA TRBV2
TGTGCCAGTAGTGGGACTAGCGGCACAGATACGCAGTATTTT CASSGTSGTDTQYF TRBJ2-3 TRBD2 NA TRBV19
TGTGCCAGCAGCGTAGAAGCGGGTGGTGAGACCCAGTACTTC CASSVEAGGETQYF TRBJ2-5 NA NA TRBV9
TGTGCCTGGAGTAGACATTCCCGAAATTCACCCCTCCACTTT CAWSRHSRNSPLHF TRBJ1-6 NA NA TRBV30
TGCGCCAGCAGCTTCGGCAGGGTTCAAGCTGGGGCCAACGTCCTGACTTTC CASSFGRVQAGANVLTF TRBJ2-6 NA NA TRBV5-1
TGTGCCACCTCAAGCACGGGACTACAAGAGACCCAGTACTTC CATSSTGLQETQYF TRBJ2-5 TRBD2 NA TRBV19
TGTGCTAGTGGTTCCCTGACGGGTAATCAGCCCCAGCATTTT CASGSLTGNQPQHF TRBJ1-5 NA NA TRBV12-5
TGCGCCAGCAGTCAATCGTTGAGGATGGTTTCTGGAAACACCATATATTTT CASSQSLRMVSGNTIYF TRBJ1-3 NA NA TRBV23-1
TGCGCCAGCGGGAGGATTTATAATTCACCCCTCCACTTT CASGRIYNSPLHF TRBJ1-6 NA many TRBV4-1
TGTGCCAGCAGTCACTCCGGGACAGGGGGCGTCGAGCAGTACTTC CASSHSGTGGVEQYF TRBJ2-7 TRBD1 NA TRBV28
TGTGCCTGGAGCGGGGACTATGACCCACCGGGGCAGCCCCAGCATTTT CAWSGDYDPPGQPQHF TRBJ1-5 NA many TRBV30
TGTGCCAGCAGTCAGGGCCACAGGATTAGCGGGGAGCTGTTTTTT CASSQGHRISGELFF TRBJ2-2 NA NA TRBV28